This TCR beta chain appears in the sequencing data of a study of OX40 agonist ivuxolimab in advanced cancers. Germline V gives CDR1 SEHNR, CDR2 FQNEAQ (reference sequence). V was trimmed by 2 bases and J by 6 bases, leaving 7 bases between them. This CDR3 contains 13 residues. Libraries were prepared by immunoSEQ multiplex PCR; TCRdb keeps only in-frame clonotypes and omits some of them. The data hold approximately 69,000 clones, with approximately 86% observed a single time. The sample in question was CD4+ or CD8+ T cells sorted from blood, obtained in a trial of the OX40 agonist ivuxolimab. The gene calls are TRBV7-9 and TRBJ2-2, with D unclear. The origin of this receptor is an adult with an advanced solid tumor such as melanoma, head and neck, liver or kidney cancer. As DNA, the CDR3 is TGTGCCAGCAGCTTAAAAACTGCCGGGGAGCTGTTTTTT. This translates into CASSLKTAGELFF.